Included here is one T cell receptor beta chain sequence, with context. Its target is not known. This record belongs to a study of shared clonotypes between healthy human individuals. Only in-frame clones appear in the TCRdb table, and some are missing; sequencing was by immunoSEQ multiplex PCR. The table includes roughly 760,000 clones, roughly 70% detected once. The germline V gene has CDR1 SQVTM and CDR2 ANQGSEA. Trimming removed 7 bases at V and 6 bases at J, with 15 bases between. This CDR3 region has 12 residues. Study-level results: When compared with the clonotypes that were shared by all four sorted-subset donors, the non-shared clonotypes turned out to have lower generation probabilities.

The sequence came from a woman younger than 45 in good health. The genes are TRBV29-1 and TRBJ1-2, with D possibly matching TRBD1 (5 bases). What was sequenced was memory CD4+ T cells sorted from blood. Subset described: CD45RA-negative fraction. The CDR3 bases are TGCAGCGGTGTGTTAGGGGCAGATGGCTACACCTTC. Translation: CSGVLGADGYTF.